This T cell receptor beta chain was identified during a study of blood T cell repertoires in COVID-19. Some clones are missing from TCRdb's copy, which holds only in-frame ones; the method was immunoSEQ multiplex PCR. Among 88,000 or so clones, 70% to 90% were seen once, and the ten largest hold 10% to 12%. Germline V CDR1 and CDR2: SEHNR, FQNEAQ (reference sequence). Trimming pared 5 bases from V and 4 bases from J, leaving 9 bases between. This CDR3 is 13 amino acids long. This clone showed up just a few times. The V and J genes are TRBV7-9 and TRBJ1-5; D may be TRBD1 (5 bases). The clonotype was recovered from a human donor in a cohort sampled during active COVID-19. The source material was peripheral blood. The chain's CDR3 is CASSQGGNQPQHF. CDR3 nucleotide sequence: TGTGCCAGCAGCCAGGGAGGGAATCAGCCCCAGCATTTT.